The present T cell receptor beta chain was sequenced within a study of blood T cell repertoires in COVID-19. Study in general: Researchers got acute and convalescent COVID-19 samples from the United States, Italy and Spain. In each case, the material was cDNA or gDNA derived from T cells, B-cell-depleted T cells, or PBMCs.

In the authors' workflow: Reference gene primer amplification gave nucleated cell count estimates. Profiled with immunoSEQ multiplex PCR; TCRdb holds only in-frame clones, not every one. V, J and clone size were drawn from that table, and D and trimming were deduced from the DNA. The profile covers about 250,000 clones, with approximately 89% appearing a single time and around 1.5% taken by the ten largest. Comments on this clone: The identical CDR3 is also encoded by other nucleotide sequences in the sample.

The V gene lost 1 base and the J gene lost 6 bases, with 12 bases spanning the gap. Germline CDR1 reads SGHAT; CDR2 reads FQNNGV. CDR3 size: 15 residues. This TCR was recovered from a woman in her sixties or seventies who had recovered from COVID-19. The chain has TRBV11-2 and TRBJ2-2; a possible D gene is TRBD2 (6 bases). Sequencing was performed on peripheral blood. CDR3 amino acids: CASSLGASEAGELFF. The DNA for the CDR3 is TGTGCCAGCAGCTTAGGGGCTAGCGAGGCCGGGGAGCTGTTTTTT. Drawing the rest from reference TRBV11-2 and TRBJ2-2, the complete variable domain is EAGVAQSPRYKIIEKRQSVAFWCNPISGHATLYWYQQILGQGPKLLIQFQNNGVVDDSQLPKDRFSAERLKGVDSTLKIQPAKLEDSAVYLCASSLGASEAGELFFGEGSRLTVL.